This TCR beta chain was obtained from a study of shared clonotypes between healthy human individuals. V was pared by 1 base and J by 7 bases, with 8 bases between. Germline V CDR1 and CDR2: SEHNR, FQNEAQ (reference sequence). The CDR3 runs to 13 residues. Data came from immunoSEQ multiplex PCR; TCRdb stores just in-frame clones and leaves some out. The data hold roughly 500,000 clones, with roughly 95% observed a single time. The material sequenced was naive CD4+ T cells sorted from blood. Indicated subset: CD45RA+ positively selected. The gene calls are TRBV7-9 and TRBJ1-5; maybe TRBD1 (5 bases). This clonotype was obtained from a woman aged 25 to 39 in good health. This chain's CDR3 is CASSLVGPQPQHF. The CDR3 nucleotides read TGTGCCAGCAGCTTAGTGGGGCCCCAGCCCCAGCATTTT.